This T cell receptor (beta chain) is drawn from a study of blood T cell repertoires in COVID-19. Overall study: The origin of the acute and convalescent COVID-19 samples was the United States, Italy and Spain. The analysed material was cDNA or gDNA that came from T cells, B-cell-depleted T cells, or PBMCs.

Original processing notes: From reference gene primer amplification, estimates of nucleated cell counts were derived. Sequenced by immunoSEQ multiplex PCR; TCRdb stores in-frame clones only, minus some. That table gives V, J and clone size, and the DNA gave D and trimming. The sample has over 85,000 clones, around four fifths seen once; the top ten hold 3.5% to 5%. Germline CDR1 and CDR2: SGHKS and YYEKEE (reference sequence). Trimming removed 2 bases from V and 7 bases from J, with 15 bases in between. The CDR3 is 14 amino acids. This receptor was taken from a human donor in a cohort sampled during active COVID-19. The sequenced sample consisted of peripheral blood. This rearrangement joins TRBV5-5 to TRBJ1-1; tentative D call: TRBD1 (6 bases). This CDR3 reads CASSLGGEQGEAFF. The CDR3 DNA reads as TGTGCCAGCAGCTTAGGCGGAGAACAGGGTGAAGCTTTCTTT.